This T cell receptor beta chain appears in the sequencing data of a study of T cell responses to AZD1222 COVID-19 vaccine. Whole-study results and caveats: Baseline seropositivity occurred in only a handful of AZD1222 recipients. Clonal diversity was possibly underestimated, and white British individuals and females predominated among donors.

Only in-frame clones appear in the TCRdb table, and some are missing; sequencing was by immunoSEQ multiplex PCR. This table holds roughly 70,000 clones, roughly 90% found once. The V and J ends lost 3 bases and 7 bases, in that order; junction bases with no gene match: 6. The CDR3 is 15 amino acids. CDR1 and CDR2 from the germline V gene are MNHEY and SMNVEV (reference sequence). A remark on this clone: Its target is not known.

The sequence was collected from an adult in good health. The specimen was peripheral blood, collected on day 0 of AZD1222 vaccination. This rearrangement joins TRBV27 to TRBJ1-6, with TRBD1 matching over 7 bases. CDR3 sequence: CASSFRQGRNSPLHF. Here the CDR3 DNA reads TGTGCCAGCAGTTTCCGACAGGGAAGGAATTCACCCCTCCACTTT.